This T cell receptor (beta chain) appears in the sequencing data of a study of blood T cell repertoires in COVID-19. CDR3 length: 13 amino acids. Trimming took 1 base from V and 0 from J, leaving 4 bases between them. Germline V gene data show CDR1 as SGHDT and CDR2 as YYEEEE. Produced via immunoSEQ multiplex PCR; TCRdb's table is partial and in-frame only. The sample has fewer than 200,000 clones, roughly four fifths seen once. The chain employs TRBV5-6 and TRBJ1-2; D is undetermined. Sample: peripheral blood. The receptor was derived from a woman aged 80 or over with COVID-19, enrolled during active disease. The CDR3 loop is CASSLPTNYGYTF. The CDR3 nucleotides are TGTGCCAGCAGCTTGCCTACTAACTATGGCTACACCTTC. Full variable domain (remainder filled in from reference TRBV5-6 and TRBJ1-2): DAGVTQSPTHLIKTRGQQVTLRCSPKSGHDTVSWYQQALGQGPQFIFQYYEEEERQRGNFPDRFSGHQFPNYSSELNVNALLLGDSALYLCASSLPTNYGYTFGSGTRLTVV.